These 17 T cell receptor beta chains were all obtained from the same sample, sequenced in a study of blood T cell repertoires in COVID-19. Profiled with immunoSEQ multiplex PCR; TCRdb holds only in-frame clones, not every one. The sample lists about 150,000 clones, 70% to 90% occurring once. Sequenced input: peripheral blood. The receptors were sampled from a woman aged 40 to 55 with active or convalescent COVID-19.

The rearrangement joins TRBV3-1 (or the pseudogene TRBV3-2) to TRBJ1-1; D is unresolved. This CDR3 has 11 residues. The ends were cut back, 0 bases at V and 8 bases at J, with 4 bases in the middle. Germline-derived CDR1 and CDR2 are LGHDT and YNNKEL (reference sequence). Written as DNA, the CDR3 is TGTGCCAGCAGCCAAGACGGGGAAGCTTTCTTT. It is translated as CASSQDGEAFF.

This clone has more than one count but fewer than ten. Different DNA sequences within this sample yield the same CDR3. The chain links TRBV28 to TRBJ1-4; tentative D call: TRBD1 (5 bases). Germline V gene sequence: CDR1 MDHEN, CDR2 SYDVKM. The CDR3 has 14 amino acids. Deletions cut 4 bases from V and 0 bases from J, with 6 bases between. The CDR3 spells CASSSGATNEKLFF. CDR3 in DNA: TGTGCCAGCAGTTCGGGGGCAACTAATGAAAAACTGTTTTTT.

The rearrangement joins TRBV28 to TRBJ1-2, with D possibly TRBD1 on 5 matching bases. The CDR3 contains 14 residues. The germline V and J ends were trimmed by 5 bases and 8 bases, with 18 bases remaining between them. Germline-derived CDR1 and CDR2 are MDHEN and SYDVKM. CDR3 region: CASSLPWGVGGYTF. DNA of the CDR3: TGTGCCAGCAGTCTGCCGTGGGGGGTAGGAGGCTACACCTTC.

The V gene is TRBV19, the J gene TRBJ1-5; no firm D call. The CDR3 is 15 residues long. Per germline, CDR1 LNHDA and CDR2 SQIVND (reference sequence). V lost 5 bases and J 2 bases, leaving 13 bases between the germline ends. The CDR3 nucleotides are TGTGCCAGTAGTGCCGGGAGGGAGGGCAATCAGCCCCAGCATTTT. Its translation: CASSAGREGNQPQHF.

The V and J genes are TRBV28 and TRBJ1-3, with D perhaps matching TRBD1 (6 bases). Trimming took off 5 bases at V and 0 bases at J, with 11 bases between the two ends. This CDR3 region has 15 residues. Germline CDR1 reads MDHEN; CDR2 reads SYDVKM. The CDR3, as DNA: TGTGCCAGCAGTACTTTGACAGGCTCTGGAAACACCATATATTTT. This sequence encodes CASSTLTGSGNTIYF.

V usage is TRBV28 and J usage is TRBJ1-1; D not certain. The CDR3 is 14 amino acids. V gave up 2 bases and J gave up 4 bases, with 11 bases separating them. The germline V gene has CDR1 MDHEN and CDR2 SYDVKM. The CDR3 coding sequence is TGTGCCAGCAGTTTACCCAGCGGGGTCACTGAAGCTTTCTTT. Translation gives CASSLPSGVTEAFF.

This clone showed up just once. The rearrangement joins TRBV2 to TRBJ2-7, with 10 bases that match TRBD1. The V and J ends lost 4 bases and 6 bases, in that order; junction bases with no gene match: 3. Germline V lookup: CDR1 SNHLY, CDR2 FYNNEI. This CDR3 is 13 amino acids long. DNA of the CDR3: TGTGCCAGCAGTGGGGGACAGGGGAGCGAGCAGTACTTC. Amino acids: CASSGGQGSEQYF.

The J gene is TRBJ1-6, the V gene TRBV7-9; TRBD1 might be the D (6 bases). The V gene's germline CDR1 is SEHNR and CDR2 FQNEAQ (reference sequence). This CDR3 spans 14 amino acids. With 8 bases removed from V and 3 bases from J, the gap between germline ends came to 11 bases. As DNA, the CDR3 is TGTGCCAGCGGAATGGACAGCTATAATTCACCCCTCCACTTT. Translated: CASGMDSYNSPLHF.

The rearrangement links TRBV30 to TRBJ1-2; tentative D call: TRBD1 (6 bases). Trimming left V 4 bases short and J 7 bases short, with 16 bases between. CDR3 length: 13 amino acids. The germline V gene encodes CDR1 GTSNPN and CDR2 SVGIG (reference sequence). The DNA of the CDR3 is TGTGCCTGGAACTGGGGCGGGGGCCTTGGCTACACCTTC. Translating gives CAWNWGGGLGYTF. Full variable domain (missing parts from reference TRBV30 and TRBJ1-2): SQTIHQWPATLVQPVGSPLSLECTVEGTSNPNLYWYRQAAGRGLQLLFYSVGIGQISSEVPQNLSASRPQDRQFILSSKKLLLSDSGFYLCAWNWGGGLGYTFGSGTRLTVV.

The chain has TRBV5-1 and TRBJ2-3; D not resolved. Germline CDR1 reads SGHRS; CDR2 reads YFSETQ. This CDR3 region has 14 residues. V lost 0 bases to trimming and J lost 0 bases, with 5 bases between them. CDR3 amino acids: CASSLALSTDTQYF. For the CDR3, the DNA is TGCGCCAGCAGCTTGGCCTTAAGCACAGATACGCAGTATTTT.

J is TRBJ1-1 and V is TRBV4-2, with a weak D call TRBD1 (5 bases). Trimming removed 1 base at V and 1 base at J, with 10 bases between. This CDR3 spans 15 amino acids. The germline V gene encodes CDR1 LGHNA and CDR2 YNFKEQ. The CDR3 DNA reads TGTGCCAGCAGCCAAGGGGGGGGTACGAACACTGAAGCTTTCTTT. It yields the protein CASSQGGGTNTEAFF.

This clone was seen only once. The genes are TRBV7-2 and TRBJ2-1, with 8 positions matching TRBD2. This CDR3 is built from 15 residues. Trimming took 0 bases from V and 7 from J; bases not matched to a gene: 5. Germline CDR1 and CDR2: SGHTA and FQGNSA. The CDR3, as DNA: TGTGCCAGCAGCTTAGCAGCGGGAGTAGGAAATGAGCAGTTCTTC. As protein: CASSLAAGVGNEQFF.

This chain connects TRBV3-1 (or the pseudogene TRBV3-2) to TRBJ1-2; TRBD1 agrees at 7 bases. CDR1 and CDR2 (germline): LGHDT, YNNKEL (reference sequence). After removal of 1 base from V and 8 bases from J, the junction contained 7 bases not matched to a gene. CDR3 length: 14 residues. The CDR3 is CASSQVEQGLGYTF. The CDR3, as DNA: TGTGCCAGCAGCCAAGTCGAACAGGGGCTCGGCTACACCTTC.

The chain carries TRBV27 and TRBJ2-1, with D perhaps TRBD2 (7 bases). Germline CDR1 is MNHEY and CDR2 is SMNVEV (reference sequence). V was trimmed by 0 bases and J by 8 bases, leaving 14 bases between them. The CDR3 has 15 residues. Here the CDR3 reads CASSLSGGRAHEQFF. The CDR3 DNA is TGTGCCAGCAGTTTATCGGGGGGGCGTGCCCATGAGCAGTTCTTC.

The CDR3 region is CASSYLTDSNTEAFF. In DNA, the CDR3 is TGTGCCAGCAGTTACCTGACAGACTCAAACACTGAAGCTTTCTTT. V usage is TRBV6-6 and J usage is TRBJ1-1; D is perhaps TRBD1 (5 bases). The CDR3 length is 15 residues. V dropped 2 bases and J dropped 2 bases, with 12 bases sitting between them. CDR1 MNHNY and CDR2 SVGAGI come from the germline V gene (reference sequence).

J is TRBJ2-7 and V is TRBV19; D perhaps matches TRBD1 (5 bases). This CDR3 contains 15 residues. Germline V gene lookup returns CDR1 LNHDA and CDR2 SQIVND (reference sequence). Trimming removed 5 bases from V and 3 bases from J, with 17 bases in between. CDR3 residues: CASSARQWDRYEQYF. The CDR3 DNA sequence: TGTGCCAGTAGTGCCCGACAGTGGGATCGCTACGAGCAGTACTTC.

The chain combines TRBV7-2 with TRBJ1-3; TRBD1 agrees at 8 bases. The V gene end was trimmed by 4 bases and the J gene end by 0 bases; junction bases not matched to a gene: 5. The V gene's germline CDR1 is SGHTA and CDR2 FQGNSA. This CDR3 comprises 16 residues. The CDR3 DNA is TGTGCCAGCAGCTCGAGGGGACAGGTCTCTGGAAACACCATATATTTT. Translation: CASSSRGQVSGNTIYF.